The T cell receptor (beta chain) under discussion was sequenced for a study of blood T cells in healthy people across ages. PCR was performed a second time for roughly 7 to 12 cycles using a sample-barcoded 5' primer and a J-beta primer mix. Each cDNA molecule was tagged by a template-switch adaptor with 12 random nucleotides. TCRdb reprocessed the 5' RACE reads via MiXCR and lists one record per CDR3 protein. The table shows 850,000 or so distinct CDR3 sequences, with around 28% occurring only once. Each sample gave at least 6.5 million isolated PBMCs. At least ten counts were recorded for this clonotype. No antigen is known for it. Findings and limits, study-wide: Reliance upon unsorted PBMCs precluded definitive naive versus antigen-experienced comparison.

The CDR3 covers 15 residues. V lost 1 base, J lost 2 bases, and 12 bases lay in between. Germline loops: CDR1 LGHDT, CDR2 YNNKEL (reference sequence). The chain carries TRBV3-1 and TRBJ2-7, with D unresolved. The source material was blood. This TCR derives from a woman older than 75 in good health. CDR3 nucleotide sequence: TGTGCCAGCAGCCAAGGATGGTCTTCCGCCTACGAGCAGTACTTC. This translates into CASSQGWSSAYEQYF.